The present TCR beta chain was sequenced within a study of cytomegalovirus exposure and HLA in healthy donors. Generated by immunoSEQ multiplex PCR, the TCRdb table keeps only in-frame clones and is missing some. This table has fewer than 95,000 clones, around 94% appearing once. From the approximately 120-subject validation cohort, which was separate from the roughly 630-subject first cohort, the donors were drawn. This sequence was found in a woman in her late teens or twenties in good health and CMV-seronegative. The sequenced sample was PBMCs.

CDR3 nucleotides: TGTGCCAGCAGTTTAGTCGACAGGATTGGAGGCGAGCAGTACTTC. The encoded protein is CASSLVDRIGGEQYF. V and J are TRBV28 and TRBJ2-7; D may be TRBD1 (6 bases). The V gene lost 2 bases and the J gene lost 6 bases, with 17 bases spanning the gap. Germline values: CDR1 MDHEN, CDR2 SYDVKM. The length of the CDR3 is 15 residues.